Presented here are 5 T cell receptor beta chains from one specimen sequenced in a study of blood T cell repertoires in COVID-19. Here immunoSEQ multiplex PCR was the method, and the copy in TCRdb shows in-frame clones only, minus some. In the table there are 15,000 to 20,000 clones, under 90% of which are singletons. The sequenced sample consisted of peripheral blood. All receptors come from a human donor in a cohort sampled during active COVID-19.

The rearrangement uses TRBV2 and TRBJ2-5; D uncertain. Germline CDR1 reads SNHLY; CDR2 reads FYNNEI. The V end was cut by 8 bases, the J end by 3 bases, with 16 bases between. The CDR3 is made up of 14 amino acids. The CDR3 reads CASLFQAEKETQYF. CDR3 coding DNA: TGTGCCAGCCTCTTCCAGGCAGAGAAAGAGACCCAGTACTTC.

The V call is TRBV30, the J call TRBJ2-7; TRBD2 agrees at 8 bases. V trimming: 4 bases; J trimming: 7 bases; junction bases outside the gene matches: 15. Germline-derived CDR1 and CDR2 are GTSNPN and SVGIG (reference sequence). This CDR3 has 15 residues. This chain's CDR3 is CAWKASLAGPGEQYF. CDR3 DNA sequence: TGTGCCTGGAAGGCATCTCTAGCGGGTCCGGGGGAGCAGTACTTC.

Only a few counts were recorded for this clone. CDR3 DNA: TGTGCCAGCAGCTTAGAAGGCAGGGCCGACACCATATATTTT. Translating gives CASSLEGRADTIYF. V is TRBV11-2 and J is TRBJ1-3; possible D gene TRBD1, 5 bases. The ends were cut back, 0 bases at V and 8 bases at J, with 11 bases in the middle. The CDR3 contains 14 residues. Germline V gene data show CDR1 as SGHAT and CDR2 as FQNNGV.

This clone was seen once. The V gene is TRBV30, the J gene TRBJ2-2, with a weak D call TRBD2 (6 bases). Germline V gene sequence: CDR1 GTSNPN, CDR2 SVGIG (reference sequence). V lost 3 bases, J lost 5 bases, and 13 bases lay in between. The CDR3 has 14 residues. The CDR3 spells CAWRPGSWTGELFF. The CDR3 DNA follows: TGTGCCTGGAGACCCGGGAGTTGGACCGGGGAGCTGTTTTTT.

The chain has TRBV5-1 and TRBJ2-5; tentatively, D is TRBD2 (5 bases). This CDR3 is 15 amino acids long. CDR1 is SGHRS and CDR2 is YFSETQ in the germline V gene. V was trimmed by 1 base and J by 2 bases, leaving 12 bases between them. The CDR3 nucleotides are TGCGCCAGCAGCTTGACCGGGAACCAACAAGAGACCCAGTACTTC. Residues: CASSLTGNQQETQYF.